This T cell receptor (beta chain) was obtained from a study of neurological immune-mediated disorders. In its sample, this clonotype ranks as medium-sized. CDR1 and CDR2 from the germline V gene are SGHRS and YFSETQ. This CDR3 comprises 13 residues. V was cut by 3 bases and J by 9 bases, with 13 bases left in between. Each CDR3 protein gets one entry after TCRdb re-called the 5' RACE reads with MiXCR. The sample includes approximately 30,000 distinct CDR3 sequences, around 6% seen only once; the top ten take 2% to 2.5%. The sample was CD4+ T cells from blood. This receptor was taken from a woman in her fifties or sixties in good health. The chain recombines TRBV5-1 with TRBJ2-1, with D unclear. The CDR3 DNA follows: TGCGCCAGCAGCTCGGTAGGTTCTTTTGAGCAGTTCTTC. Its protein product is CASSSVGSFEQFF.